This T cell receptor (beta chain) was sequenced in a study of blood T cells in healthy people across ages (dated by TCRdb to the mid-2010s). In the study overall: In model experiments, roughly one uniquely barcoded TCR beta cDNA molecule per two T cells was captured by template switching. To avoid experimental bias, donors of different ages were distributed randomly across sequencing lanes. Four age groups were formed from the donors: young (average approximately 15 years), middle-aged (approximately 39), aged (about 62) and long-lived (approximately 80). Using the same blood draw, the study looked at two additional independent replicas of 1 million unique cDNA reads for two donors, one aged 18 to 30 and the other aged 80 or older. To track age-related changes in TCR beta repertoire diversity, the study relied on deep sequencing normalized with unique cDNA molecular identifiers.

Compared with germline, V lacks 4 bases and J lacks 6 bases; bases without a gene match: 15. The germline V gene sets CDR1 to MNHEY and CDR2 to SVGAGI. The CDR3 contains 17 residues, cysteine and phenylalanine counted. The DNA shown is the 51-base CDR3, in frame from base 1. With respect to this clonotype: Which antigen it targets is not known. No qualities accompany the bases; no much larger clone lies one base away.

Systemically healthy Caucasian individuals from Russia, 35 to 50 in total and aged about 6 to 90 years, were included as donors. Each donor gave roughly 11 milliliters of peripheral blood, drawn into EDTA-treated Vacutainer tubes. Ficoll-Paque density-gradient centrifugation was used to isolate PBMCs, with at least 6.5 million per sample. Trizol reagent was used to extract total RNA from PBMCs, with at least 5 micrograms per sample. For every donor, an aliquot of PBMCs went through flow cytometry to measure the percentages of naive CD45RAhigh/CD27high T cells. Receptor amplification or capture employed 5' RACE. The sample was run on an Illumina HiSeq 2500. A second PCR of roughly 6 to 11 cycles was run with a J-beta primer mix and a sample-barcoded 5' primer. A unique molecular identifier was introduced onto each TCR beta cDNA molecule by a template-switch 5' adaptor carrying 12 random nucleotides. At least 3 million CDR3-containing paired-end reads were obtained from each sample. All of the RNA was converted into first-strand cDNA using the Mint cDNA synthesis kit, with a TRBC-specific oligonucleotide serving as the primer. Following uracil-DNA glycosylase treatment, a first 18-cycle PCR with universal primers M1SS and BC2_uni_R was performed on all cDNA. For the original study's pipeline: For normalization, 1 million high-quality reads were randomly selected from each sample, with every read carrying a distinct molecular identifier. Reads sharing molecular identifiers were discarded rather than binned into consensus sequences. MiTCR, with a Q25 quality threshold and the strictest error-elimination algorithm, was used for CDR3 identification, clonotype clustering and error correction. A nonparametric unseen species model with Euler transformation was used to estimate lower-bound total TCR beta diversity. TCRdb reanalyzed the raw reads on its own, using fastp at Q25 for trimming and MiXCR for clone calling, and kept in-frame beta chains. Rows with a matching CDR3 protein are joined into one entry that keeps the most common DNA and genes. These V and J calls are TCRdb output, not the study's own analysis. The sample data list 850,000 to 1,100,000 distinct CDR3 sequences, and 30% to 40% of these were observed just once. The ten largest clones add up to around 13% of the sample.

Broader findings and caveats from the paper: Since profiling was done on bulk unsorted PBMCs, naive and antigen-experienced compartments could not be conclusively compared. The percentage of naive T cells measured by flow cytometry correlated strongly with observed TCR beta diversity. Compared with the aged group, more naive CD4+ T cells, fewer expanded clones and increased TCR diversity were shown by the long-lived group, suggesting age selection. Because the CMV infection status of the donors was unknown, age-related changes in expanded clonotypes may potentially have been confounded. Estimates of total diversity from one million sequenced T cells were regarded as lower bounds and underestimates. Observed TCR beta diversity per million T cells fell roughly linearly with age, and a significant reduction was already apparent by age about 38.

The V gene is TRBV6-5 and the J gene is TRBJ2-1, and TRBD2 aligns with 7 junction nucleotides. The sequenced sample consisted of blood. The source of this sequence is a man between 18 and 35 years old in good health. The DNA is as follows: TGTGCCAGCAGTTCCACAGTCGATGGGAGCGGGGTCAATGAGCAGTTCTTC. Translated, this is CASSSTVDGSGVNEQFF.